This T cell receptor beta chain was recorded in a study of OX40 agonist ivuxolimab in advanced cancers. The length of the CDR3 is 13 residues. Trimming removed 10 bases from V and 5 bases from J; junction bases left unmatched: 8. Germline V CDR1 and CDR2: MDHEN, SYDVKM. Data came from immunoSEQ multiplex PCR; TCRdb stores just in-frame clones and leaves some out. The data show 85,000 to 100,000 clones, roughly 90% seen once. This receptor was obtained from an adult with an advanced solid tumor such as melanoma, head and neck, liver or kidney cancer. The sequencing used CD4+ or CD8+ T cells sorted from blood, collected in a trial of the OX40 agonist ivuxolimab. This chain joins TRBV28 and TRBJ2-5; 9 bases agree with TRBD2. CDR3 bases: TGTGCCACCCGGTGGACTAGCGTGGAGACCCAGTACTTC. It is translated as CATRWTSVETQYF.